Detailed here is one TCR beta chain. The sample is drawn from a study of blood T cell repertoires in COVID-19. In the original processing: Using reference gene primer amplification, nucleated cell counts were estimated. Assay: immunoSEQ multiplex PCR; the TCRdb copy retains only in-frame clones and omits some. For V, J and clone size, that table is used; D and trimming come from the DNA. In the table there are about 120,000 clones, more than 65% of which are singletons. This CDR3 is 15 amino acids long. Germline values: CDR1 SGHRS, CDR2 YFSETQ. Unmatched junction bases numbered 8, after V lost 5 bases and J lost 4 bases.

This sequence was found in a woman in her 70s with acute or convalescent COVID-19. The chain employs TRBV5-1 and TRBJ2-3; 9 nucleotides agree with TRBD2. Material for sequencing was peripheral blood. The CDR3 nucleotides read TGCGCCAGCAGGATAGCGGGAGAGGTTGCAGATACGCAGTATTTT. It translates to CASRIAGEVADTQYF.